The rows below give T cell receptor beta chains drawn from one sample of a study of patients and donors after allogeneic stem cell transplantation. TCRdb redid the calling of the RT-PCR reads with MiXCR, one entry per CDR3 protein. The sample has 150,000 to 200,000 distinct CDR3 sequences, 30% seen once. The sample consisted of blood, either unsorted or a sorted T cell fraction (not recorded which). All receptors come from a human donor who was either an allogeneic HSCT recipient or a stem cell or donor lymphocyte infusion donor (not recorded which). It is not recorded whose cells these are; they may come from a transplant donor. Each CDR3 is given with its conserved first and last residue. Fields, in order: J gene, D gene, clone size, V gene, CDR3 DNA, CDR3 protein. D genes are given only for firm matches. The size field is filled for only some rows; it gives once, few, many or a size class.

>TRBJ2-1|TRBD1|-|TRBV28
TGTGCCAGCAGTGTGGGACAGGTATACAATGAGCAGTTCTTC
CASSVGQVYNEQFF
>TRBJ2-1|TRBD1|-|TRBV28
TGTGCCAGCAGCTACTTCGACAGGGCTAATGAGCAGTTCTTC
CASSYFDRANEQFF
>TRBJ2-1|-|-|TRBV20-1
TGCAGTGCTAGAGATGTGCGGTTCTACAATGAGCAGTTCTTC
CSARDVRFYNEQFF
>TRBJ2-2|TRBD2|few|TRBV29-1
TGCAGCGTTGAAGACGGGACTAGCGGGAGTCTCACCGGGGAGCTGTTTTTT
CSVEDGTSGSLTGELFF
>TRBJ2-5|-|few|TRBV18
TGTGCCAGCTCACCCCAAGGCGGGGTCCAAGAGACCCAGTACTTC
CASSPQGGVQETQYF
>TRBJ2-3|TRBD1|-|TRBV9
TGTGCCAGCAGAGACGGACAGGGGACGACAGATACGCAGTATTTT
CASRDGQGTTDTQYF
>TRBJ1-6|-|few|TRBV5-6
TGTGCCAGCAGCTTGCCGCCCCCCGGGAATTCACCCCTCCACTTT
CASSLPPPGNSPLHF
>TRBJ2-2|TRBD1|-|TRBV20-1
TGCAGTGCTAGAGATAGACAGGGAGCCGGGGAGCTGTTTTTT
CSARDRQGAGELFF
>TRBJ2-1|-|few|TRBV20-1
TGCAGTGCTTATGAGCGACCCTACAATGAGCAGTTCTTC
CSAYERPYNEQFF
>TRBJ1-2|-|few|TRBV10-3
TGTGCCATCAGTGAAGGGCAGGGTTATGGCTACACCTTC
CAISEGQGYGYTF
>TRBJ2-4|TRBD2|-|TRBV10-3
TGTGCCATCAGTGATTCCACTAGCGGAGGGGACATTCAGTACTTC
CAISDSTSGGDIQYF
>TRBJ2-7|-|once|TRBV7-6
TGTGCCAGCAGCTTAGCCCCCCCCCTCTCCTACGAGCAGTACTTC
CASSLAPPLSYEQYF
>TRBJ2-1|TRBD2|-|TRBV4-3
TGCGCCAGCAGTTCACTAGCGGGAGAGGAGTTCTTC
CASSSLAGEEFF
>TRBJ2-4|-|few|TRBV24-1
TGTGCCACCAGTGATTTAGGGACGCGGGTGTCGGCCAAAAACATTCAGTACTTC
CATSDLGTRVSAKNIQYF
>TRBJ2-1|TRBD2|few|TRBV20-1
TGCAGTGCTACAAGGACTAGCGGGATGTACAATGAGCAGTTCTTC
CSATRTSGMYNEQFF
>TRBJ2-1|-|few|TRBV4-1
TGCGCCAGCAGCACAGGCAAGAGCTCCTACAATGAGCAGTTCTTC
CASSTGKSSYNEQFF
>TRBJ1-1|-|-|TRBV30
TGTGCCTGGGCCAGGGGTTACACTGAAGCTTTCTTT
CAWARGYTEAFF
>TRBJ1-6|-|few|TRBV5-1
TGCGCCAGCAGCTTCCTGAGGAGTAATTCACCCCTCCACTTT
CASSFLRSNSPLHF
>TRBJ1-4|TRBD1|few|TRBV28
TGTGCCAGCACGACAGGGAATGAAAAACTGTTTTTT
CASTTGNEKLFF
>TRBJ1-1|-|few|TRBV4-3
TGCGCCAGCAGCCAAGATCTGGGAGGGAACACTGAAGCTTTCTTT
CASSQDLGGNTEAFF
>TRBJ2-4|TRBD1|-|TRBV5-1
TGCGCCAGCAGCCCCGGGACAGGGGGAAACATTCAGTACTTC
CASSPGTGGNIQYF
>TRBJ1-4|-|-|TRBV28
TGTGCCAGCAGACACTTTCCCCCACAACTGTTTTTT
CASRHFPPQLFF
>TRBJ1-4|TRBD1|-|TRBV20-1
TGCAGTGCTTACAGGGGCACTAATGAAAAACTGTTTTTT
CSAYRGTNEKLFF
>TRBJ2-3|-|-|TRBV7-2
TGTGCCAGCAGCTTAGGACCCCGCAACCGCGGGACAGATACGCAGTATTTT
CASSLGPRNRGTDTQYF
>TRBJ1-1|-|many|TRBV20-1
TGCAGTGCTAGAAACAGACCTAACACTGAAGCTTTCTTT
CSARNRPNTEAFF
>TRBJ2-1|TRBD2|-|TRBV28
TGTGCCAGCAGTTTATTCTCTAGCGGGAGTTACAATGAGCAGTTCTTC
CASSLFSSGSYNEQFF
>TRBJ1-1|TRBD1|-|TRBV29-1
TGCAGCGCCGAGGGACAGGTAGCAGAGTTGGCTTTCTTT
CSAEGQVAELAFF
>TRBJ2-6|-|-|TRBV6-6
TGTGCCAGCAAAAGGAGCTCTGGGGCCAACGTCCTGACTTTC
CASKRSSGANVLTF
>TRBJ1-2|TRBD1|-|TRBV12-3/TRBV12-4
TGTGCCAGCAGTCCCGGACAGGGGGCTGACTATGGCTACACCTTC
CASSPGQGADYGYTF
>TRBJ2-5|TRBD2|few|TRBV3-1
TGTGCCAGCAGCCCCCGTCAAACCCGGGACTATGAGACCCAGTACTTC
CASSPRQTRDYETQYF
>TRBJ2-5|TRBD1|-|TRBV7-9
TGTGCCAGCAGCCCGACAGGGGTTCAAGAGACCCAGTACTTC
CASSPTGVQETQYF
>TRBJ2-7|TRBD2|-|TRBV27
TGTGCCAGCAGTCCAGACCCCCCGGGACTAGTGTTTTACGAGCAGTACTTC
CASSPDPPGLVFYEQYF
>TRBJ1-2|TRBD1|few|TRBV5-6
TGTGCCAGCAGTTCGGGACAGGGACAGTATGGCTACACCTTC
CASSSGQGQYGYTF
>TRBJ1-5|-|many|TRBV6-2/TRBV6-3
TGTGCCAGCAGTTACTCGGGAACAGCCTCGCTGAATAGCAATCAGCCCCAGCATTTT
CASSYSGTASLNSNQPQHF
>TRBJ1-1|-|-|TRBV5-1
TGCGCCAGCAGCTGGTCCGGTCTGAACACTGAAGTTTTCTTT
CASSWSGLNTEVFF
>TRBJ1-5|-|-|TRBV6-6
TGTGCCAGCAGCCCCTACCAGGGAACCCAGCATTTT
CASSPYQGTQHF
>TRBJ1-2|-|few|TRBV18
TGTGCCAGCTTCAGGGTGGACTATGGCTACACCTTC
CASFRVDYGYTF
>TRBJ2-2|-|few|TRBV5-1
TGCGCCAGCAAAAGCGGGCCTCAGCCCGGGGAGCTGTTTTTT
CASKSGPQPGELFF
>TRBJ2-1|-|few|TRBV7-9
TGTGCCAGCAGCTTAGGGCGTGGAGGGTGGTTCTTC
CASSLGRGGWFF
>TRBJ1-5|-|few|TRBV4-3
TGCGCCAGCAGCTCCCGATTACAGGGTCGTGGGTGTTATAGCAATCAGCCCCAGCATTTT
CASSSRLQGRGCYSNQPQHF
>TRBJ1-3|-|few|TRBV14
TGTGCCAGCAGCCTAGGTGTTGCGGGAAACACCATATATTTT
CASSLGVAGNTIYF
>TRBJ2-2|-|few|TRBV6-5
TGTGCCAGCCATGAGGGTTACACCGGGGAGCTGTTTTTT
CASHEGYTGELFF
>TRBJ1-2|-|-|TRBV30
TGTGCCTGGAGTGTACCCCACCGGGGGTACTATGGCTACACCTTC
CAWSVPHRGYYGYTF
>TRBJ1-1|-|-|TRBV5-1
TGCGCCAGCAAATTACAGGATGGGTACACTGAAGCTTTCTTT
CASKLQDGYTEAFF
>TRBJ1-2|TRBD1|few|TRBV7-9
TGTGCCAGCGAGGGGGCCTCGCGATATGGCTACACCTTC
CASEGASRYGYTF
>TRBJ2-2|-|-|TRBV12-3/TRBV12-4
TGTGCCAGCACCAGGGGCGCTGGCACCGGGGAGCTGTTTTTT
CASTRGAGTGELFF
>TRBJ2-7|-|-|TRBV9
TGTGCCAGCAGCGTTGGAGACCTAACTACCTACGAGCAGTACTTC
CASSVGDLTTYEQYF
>TRBJ1-2|-|few|TRBV6-1
TGTGCCAGCAGTGAGGGGGGCTATGGCTACACCTTC
CASSEGGYGYTF
>TRBJ2-7|TRBD2|-|TRBV7-9
TGTGCCAGCGAGCTCGGACTAGCGGGAGGGCCTTACGAGCAGTACTTC
CASELGLAGGPYEQYF
>TRBJ1-1|TRBD1|-|TRBV6-2/TRBV6-3
TGTGCCAGCAGTGAAAGGACAGGGAGGTTGCGGACTGAAGCTTTCTTT
CASSERTGRLRTEAFF
>TRBJ2-3|-|-|TRBV12-3/TRBV12-4
TGTGCCAGCACAGCTGATACGCAGTATTTT
CASTADTQYF
>TRBJ1-2|-|few|TRBV4-3
TGCGCCAGCAGCCAAAGCGCCCCATCGAACTATGGCTACACCTTC
CASSQSAPSNYGYTF
>TRBJ1-5|-|few|TRBV19
TGTGCCAGTAGTATCTGGACCGATAGCAATCAGCCCCAGCATTTT
CASSIWTDSNQPQHF
>TRBJ1-5|-|few|TRBV20-1
TGCAGTGCTAGGTCGGCAAGCAATCAGCCCCAGCATTTT
CSARSASNQPQHF
>TRBJ2-1|-|-|TRBV4-1
TGCGCCAGCAGATTCGGTCCGGGGAATGAGCAGTTCTTC
CASRFGPGNEQFF
>TRBJ2-1|-|-|TRBV4-3
TGCGCCAGCAGCCAAGGGTTGAGCTCCTACAATGAGCAGTTCTTC
CASSQGLSSYNEQFF
>TRBJ2-7|-|-|TRBV4-3
TGCGCCAGCAGCCAAGACGGCGGTCGGGACGAGCAGTACTTC
CASSQDGGRDEQYF